The rows below give T cell receptor beta chains drawn from one sample of a study of PD-L1 blockade in urothelial cancer. TCRdb's copy holds only in-frame clones and misses some; the assay was immunoSEQ multiplex PCR. Among 29,000 or so clones listed, approximately 80% were seen once. Sequenced material: PBMCs, taken around atezolizumab (anti-PD-L1) treatment. The source is a man aged 65 to 79 with urothelial cancer. Both conserved end residues are part of each CDR3. A D gene is named only where the DNA matches it firmly. Rows give clone size only sometimes, using once, few, many, or a class for an expanded clone.

V: TRBV9
D: TRBD1
size: -
J: TRBJ1-2
CDR3: CASSSGQGGPSSNYGYTF
DNA: TGTGCCAGCAGCTCTGGACAGGGGGGACCCAGTTCTAACTATGGCTACACCTTC

V: TRBV6-5
D: -
size: -
J: TRBJ1-1
CDR3: CASTLPGGTEAFF
DNA: TGTGCCAGCACTCTCCCCGGGGGGACTGAAGCTTTCTTT

V: TRBV6-1
D: -
size: -
J: TRBJ1-5
CDR3: CASSPQGMRNQPQHF
DNA: TGTGCCAGCAGTCCCCAGGGTATGCGGAATCAGCCCCAGCATTTT

V: TRBV30
D: -
size: -
J: TRBJ2-7
CDR3: CAWSPGYEQYF
DNA: TGTGCCTGGAGTCCAGGCTACGAGCAGTACTTC

V: TRBV7-2
D: TRBD1
size: -
J: TRBJ2-2
CDR3: CASSRTGYFANTGELFF
DNA: TGTGCCAGCAGCAGGACAGGGTATTTCGCGAACACCGGGGAGCTGTTTTTT

V: TRBV10-1
D: TRBD2
size: -
J: TRBJ2-1
CDR3: CASCGTSGRGSNEQFF
DNA: TGCGCCAGCTGCGGGACTAGCGGGAGGGGCAGTAATGAGCAGTTCTTC

V: TRBV18
D: -
size: -
J: TRBJ1-1
CDR3: CASSPDGGSLIEAFF
DNA: TGTGCCAGCTCACCGGATGGGGGCAGTTTGATCGAAGCTTTCTTT

V: TRBV7-8
D: TRBD2
size: few
J: TRBJ2-2
CDR3: CASSLLYGLAGVDSPAGELFF
DNA: TGTGCCAGCAGCTTGTTATACGGACTAGCGGGAGTAGATAGTCCGGCCGGGGAGCTGTTTTTT

V: TRBV5-1
D: -
size: -
J: TRBJ1-2
CDR3: CASSLEGGGYGYTF
DNA: TGCGCCAGCAGCTTGGAAGGGGGGGGCTATGGCTACACCTTC

V: TRBV10-3
D: -
size: -
J: TRBJ2-2
CDR3: CAISESKGLITGELFF
DNA: TGTGCCATCAGTGAGTCTAAGGGGCTGATTACCGGGGAGCTGTTTTTT

V: TRBV2
D: -
size: -
J: TRBJ1-1
CDR3: CASSQQVDTEAFF
DNA: TGTGCCAGCAGTCAACAGGTGGACACTGAAGCTTTCTTT

V: TRBV18
D: -
size: -
J: TRBJ1-1
CDR3: CASSPPNSGVNTEAFF
DNA: TGTGCCAGCTCACCACCGAATTCAGGGGTGAACACTGAAGCTTTCTTT

V: TRBV27
D: TRBD2
size: -
J: TRBJ2-7
CDR3: CASRSGLAGVPYEQYF
DNA: TGTGCCAGCAGATCGGGACTAGCGGGGGTCCCCTACGAGCAGTACTTC

V: TRBV9
D: TRBD2
size: few
J: TRBJ2-7
CDR3: CASSPGGYEQYF
DNA: TGTGCCAGCAGCCCGGGAGGCTACGAGCAGTACTTC

V: TRBV5-1
D: -
size: -
J: TRBJ2-1
CDR3: CASSLGVRSYNEQFF
DNA: TGCGCCAGCAGCTTGGGCGTCCGAAGCTACAATGAGCAGTTCTTC

V: TRBV30
D: TRBD1
size: -
J: TRBJ1-1
CDR3: CAQGGQGVNTEAFF
DNA: TGTGCTCAAGGCGGACAGGGTGTGAACACTGAAGCTTTCTTT

V: TRBV27
D: -
size: once
J: TRBJ2-5
CDR3: CASSQFGWERGETQYF
DNA: TGTGCCAGCAGTCAGTTTGGTTGGGAACGAGGGGAGACCCAGTACTTC

V: TRBV28
D: -
size: -
J: TRBJ1-1
CDR3: CASSLSLQGNTEAFF
DNA: TGTGCCAGCAGTTTATCGTTACAGGGGAACACTGAAGCTTTCTTT

V: TRBV7-9
D: -
size: -
J: TRBJ2-2
CDR3: CASNLQEDNGELFF
DNA: TGTGCCAGCAACTTACAAGAGGACAACGGGGAGCTGTTTTTT

V: TRBV5-8
D: TRBD2
size: -
J: TRBJ2-2
CDR3: CASSFLAGRTGELFF
DNA: TGTGCCAGCAGCTTCTTAGCGGGGCGCACCGGGGAGCTGTTTTTT

V: TRBV19
D: -
size: -
J: TRBJ1-4
CDR3: CASSSGGGNEKLFF
DNA: TGTGCCAGTAGTTCTGGGGGAGGTAATGAAAAACTGTTTTTT

V: TRBV2
D: TRBD2
size: -
J: TRBJ2-3
CDR3: CASSDSPIGLAGVTDTQYF
DNA: TGTGCCAGCAGTGACTCACCTATCGGACTAGCGGGGGTCACAGATACGCAGTATTTT

V: TRBV18
D: -
size: -
J: TRBJ1-1
CDR3: CATQQVKDTEAFF
DNA: TGTGCCACCCAACAGGTAAAAGATACTGAAGCTTTCTTT

V: TRBV29-1
D: -
size: -
J: TRBJ2-7
CDR3: CSVGASTYEQYF
DNA: TGCAGCGTTGGCGCAAGCACCTACGAGCAGTACTTC

V: TRBV5-1
D: TRBD2
size: -
J: TRBJ2-1
CDR3: CASSSGTSGKYNEQFF
DNA: TGCGCCAGCAGTTCTGGGACTAGCGGGAAATACAATGAGCAGTTCTTC

V: TRBV9
D: TRBD1
size: -
J: TRBJ2-6
CDR3: CASSLTGSGANVLTF
DNA: TGTGCCAGCAGCTTGACAGGGTCTGGGGCCAACGTCCTGACTTTC

V: TRBV5-1
D: TRBD2
size: few
J: TRBJ2-7
CDR3: CASSSDPTSGRTTYEQYF
DNA: TGCGCCAGCAGTTCTGATCCTACTAGCGGGCGAACCACCTACGAGCAGTACTTC

V: TRBV2
D: -
size: -
J: TRBJ2-1
CDR3: CASSRTASYNEQFF
DNA: TGTGCCAGCAGTAGGACTGCGTCCTACAATGAGCAGTTCTTC

V: TRBV5-4
D: TRBD2
size: -
J: TRBJ2-1
CDR3: CASSSWERTSGHQVDEQFF
DNA: TGTGCCAGCAGCTCTTGGGAAAGGACTAGCGGCCATCAGGTAGATGAGCAGTTCTTC

V: TRBV5-1
D: TRBD1
size: -
J: TRBJ2-1
CDR3: CASREGTGSNEQFF
DNA: TGCGCCAGCAGAGAGGGGACAGGGAGCAATGAGCAGTTCTTC

V: TRBV7-2
D: -
size: -
J: TRBJ2-5
CDR3: CASSPSLRETQYF
DNA: TGTGCCAGCAGCCCCTCGCTGCGGGAGACCCAGTACTTC

V: TRBV5-6
D: TRBD2
size: -
J: TRBJ2-5
CDR3: CASSWTSVQETQYF
DNA: TGTGCCAGCAGCTGGACTAGTGTCCAAGAGACCCAGTACTTC

V: TRBV14
D: -
size: -
J: TRBJ2-5
CDR3: CASSRRGFQETQYF
DNA: TGTGCCAGCAGCCGGCGAGGTTTCCAAGAGACCCAGTACTTC

V: TRBV9
D: -
size: -
J: TRBJ2-2
CDR3: CASSVAVSGELFF
DNA: TGTGCCAGCAGCGTAGCGGTCTCCGGGGAGCTGTTTTTT

V: TRBV28
D: TRBD1
size: few
J: TRBJ1-4
CDR3: CASSLADRGGEKLFF
DNA: TGTGCCAGCAGTTTAGCAGACAGGGGGGGTGAAAAACTGTTTTTT

V: TRBV28
D: -
size: -
J: TRBJ2-1
CDR3: CASSFGALGNEQFF
DNA: TGTGCCAGCAGTTTCGGTGCTCTAGGCAATGAGCAGTTCTTC

V: TRBV19
D: -
size: -
J: TRBJ1-1
CDR3: CASSIAGAGPPQAFF
DNA: TGTGCCAGTAGTATAGCGGGTGCTGGCCCCCCCCAAGCTTTCTTT

V: TRBV7-2
D: TRBD2
size: -
J: TRBJ2-1
CDR3: CASSSGLDRFF
DNA: TGTGCCAGCAGCTCGGGACTAGATAGGTTCTTC

V: TRBV28
D: TRBD2
size: -
J: TRBJ2-1
CDR3: CASSSPAGRSYNEQFF
DNA: TGTGCCAGCAGTTCCCCAGCGGGACGCTCCTACAATGAGCAGTTCTTC

V: TRBV2
D: -
size: -
J: TRBJ1-2
CDR3: CASGSYGYTF
DNA: TGTGCCAGCGGCAGCTATGGCTACACCTTC

V: TRBV7-9
D: -
size: -
J: TRBJ1-4
CDR3: CASSRAGFNEKLFF
DNA: TGTGCCAGCAGCAGGGCGGGGTTTAATGAAAAACTGTTTTTT

V: TRBV7-9
D: TRBD1
size: -
J: TRBJ1-5
CDR3: CASSPFGGGSDQPQHF
DNA: TGTGCCAGCAGCCCGTTCGGAGGGGGCAGCGATCAGCCCCAGCATTTT

V: TRBV6-1
D: -
size: once
J: TRBJ2-1
CDR3: CASSVGSGLGEQFF
DNA: TGTGCCAGCAGTGTAGGGTCAGGGTTAGGTGAGCAGTTCTTC